This passage covers 17 T cell receptor beta chains from one sample sequenced in a study of glioma-infiltrating T cells. TCR alpha and beta CDR3 regions were amplified from RNA using iRepertoire nested multiplex PCR. TCRdb re-called the multiplex PCR reads through MiXCR, storing one row per CDR3 protein. The sample holds roughly 200,000 distinct CDR3 sequences, 43% seen once. Sequenced: glioma tissue, nonneoplastic brain tissue, or PBMCs (not recorded which). The receptor source for this set is a human donor with low-grade glioma or glioblastoma, undergoing nonglioma brain surgery, or in good health (not recorded which).

The V gene is TRBV5-1, the J gene TRBJ2-3, with TRBD1 matching over 11 bases. With 4 bases clipped from V and 4 bases from J, the junction kept 8 bases outside the gene matches. The length of the CDR3 is 16 residues. From germline, CDR1 is SGHRS and CDR2 YFSETQ. The CDR3 DNA follows: TGCGCCAGCAGCGGAGGACAGGGGGCCTATGCAGATACGCAGTATTTT. This gives the protein CASSGGQGAYADTQYF.

The chain is built from TRBV2 and TRBJ1-3, with a possible D match to TRBD1 (6 bases). With 6 bases removed from V and 4 bases from J, the gap between germline ends came to 10 bases. Per the germline V gene, CDR1 is SNHLY and CDR2 is FYNNEI. There are 13 residues in the CDR3. This CDR3 reads CASSTGSGNTIYF. CDR3 DNA: TGTGCCAGCAGCACAGGGTCGGGAAACACCATATATTTT.

The V call is TRBV20-1, the J call TRBJ2-5, with D perhaps matching TRBD1 or TRBD2 (5 bases each). With 1 base removed from V and 5 bases from J, the gap between germline ends came to 11 bases. The CDR3 totals 13 residues. Looked up from germline, CDR1 is DFQATT and CDR2 is SNEGSKA (reference sequence). The CDR3 loop is CSARGGREETQYF. The CDR3 coding sequence is TGCAGTGCTAGAGGGGGCAGGGAGGAGACCCAGTACTTC.

There are a few counts of this clonotype. V and J are TRBV5-1 and TRBJ2-3, with 8 bases aligning to TRBD1. In germline, CDR1 is SGHRS, CDR2 YFSETQ. The CDR3 runs 16 residues. J was trimmed by 1 base and V by 0 bases; bases with no gene match: 4. CDR3 sequence reads: CASSLEGQAGTDTQYF. In nucleotides, the CDR3 is TGCGCCAGCAGCTTGGAGGGACAGGCCGGCACAGATACGCAGTATTTT.

Notes on this clonotype: This sequence may be a read error, since a much larger clone differs from it by one base. The chain is built from TRBV29-1 and TRBJ2-3, with D hard to call. The CDR3 extends over 15 amino acids. The V end lost 3 bases, the J end lost 1 base, and 14 bases lay between the germline ends. Germline V gives CDR1 SQVTM, CDR2 ANQGSEA. CDR3 nucleotide sequence: TGCAGCGTTGATCTCGTGAAGGAAGGCACAGATACGCAGTATTTT. Protein sequence: CSVDLVKEGTDTQYF.

V usage is TRBV5-1 and J usage is TRBJ2-7; 8 nucleotides agree with TRBD1. The V and J ends lost 3 bases and 2 bases, in that order; junction bases with no gene match: 7. CDR1 and CDR2 (germline): SGHRS, YFSETQ. CDR3 length: 15 amino acids. Here the CDR3 reads CASSSTGTGPYEQYF. DNA of the CDR3: TGCGCCAGCAGCTCAACCGGGACAGGTCCCTACGAGCAGTACTTC.

The chain joins TRBV5-4 to TRBJ2-3; 8 positions match TRBD2. V gave up 1 base and J gave up 2 bases; unmatched junction bases: 3. Germline values: CDR1 SGHNT, CDR2 YYREEE (reference sequence). This CDR3 spans 15 amino acids. The CDR3 DNA reads TGTGCCAGCAGCTTGTCTAGCGGGCTCACAGATACGCAGTATTTT. This codes for CASSLSSGLTDTQYF. Full variable domain (missing parts from reference TRBV5-4 and TRBJ2-3): ETGVTQSPTHLIKTRGQQVTLRCSSQSGHNTVSWYQQALGQGPQFIFQYYREEENGRGNFPPRFSGLQFPNYSSELNVNALELDDSALYLCASSLSSGLTDTQYFGPGTRLTVL.

Notes on this clonotype: A junction end diverges from the germline sequence, so it may reflect a read error. V gene TRBV10-2 combines with J gene TRBJ1-2, with 9 bases aligning to TRBD1. Looked up from germline, CDR1 is WSHSY and CDR2 is SAAADI. This CDR3 is built from 17 residues. Written as DNA, the CDR3 is TGTGCCAGCTCTGTTAATCCCGGGACAGGGACCTCGGATGGCTACACCTTC. This codes for CASSVNPGTGTSDGYTF.

This clonotype was counted only a few times. The chain joins TRBV19 to TRBJ2-1; D is unresolved. The V gene lost 6 bases and the J gene lost 6 bases, with 15 bases spanning the gap. CDR1 and CDR2 from the germline V gene are LNHDA and SQIVND (reference sequence). CDR3 length: 14 amino acids. Written as DNA, the CDR3 is TGTGCCAGTAGAAACGGACGAACCCGCAATGAGCAGTTCTTC. Its protein product is CASRNGRTRNEQFF.

This rearrangement joins TRBV14 to TRBJ2-7, with TRBD1 matching over 7 bases. This CDR3 region has 16 residues. Germline lookup yields CDR1 SGHDN and CDR2 FVKESK. Trimming removed 5 bases from V and 2 bases from J; junction bases left unmatched: 12. The CDR3 sequence: CASSEGGGQSPYEQYF. The CDR3 nucleotides are TGTGCCAGCAGCGAAGGGGGCGGTCAATCCCCCTACGAGCAGTACTTC.

As to this clonotype: Since a much larger clone is just one base distant, this may be a read error. The J gene is TRBJ2-1, the V gene TRBV28; tentatively, D is TRBD1 (6 bases). The CDR3 runs 11 residues. From germline, CDR1 is MDHEN and CDR2 SYDVKM. CDR3 residues: CATGYNNEQFF. CDR3 nucleotide sequence: TGTGCTACAGGGTACAACAATGAGCAGTTCTTC.

The chain is built from TRBV29-1 and TRBJ2-3; D perhaps matches TRBD1 (6 bases). The V gene's germline CDR1 is SQVTM and CDR2 ANQGSEA. Trimming removed 2 bases from V and 4 bases from J, with 7 bases in between. There are 12 residues in the CDR3. The CDR3 protein is CSVETGPDTQYF. The DNA for the CDR3 is TGCAGCGTTGAAACAGGGCCAGATACGCAGTATTTT.

V is TRBV3-1 and J is TRBJ2-1, with D maybe TRBD2 (5 bases). The CDR3 consists of 12 residues. Germline V CDR1 and CDR2: LGHDT, YNNKEL (reference sequence). Trimming cost V 10 bases and J 10 bases, with 17 bases left between them. The CDR3 sequence is CATLTGPGEQFF. CDR3 nucleotides: TGTGCCACCCTAACCGGGCCGGGGGAGCAGTTCTTC.

For this clonotype: This may arise from a read error, as a much more abundant clone is one base away. Here the CDR3 reads CASSSRWNQPQHF. CDR3 in DNA: TGTGCCAGTAGTTCGCGGTGGAATCAGCCCCAGCATTTT. The chain joins TRBV19 to TRBJ1-5; D call uncertain. V shed 5 bases and J shed 4 bases, with 9 bases lying between them. CDR3 length: 13 amino acids. From germline, CDR1 is LNHDA and CDR2 SQIVND (reference sequence).

Ten or more counts support this clonotype. The chain is built from TRBV7-2 and TRBJ2-5; 8 nucleotides align to TRBD1. The V segment lost 2 bases and the J segment 5 bases; nucleotides outside the gene matches: 1. The CDR3 contains 13 residues. Germline CDR1 reads SGHTA; CDR2 reads FQGNSA. CDR3 DNA sequence: TGTGCCAGCAGCTTACGGACAGGGGAGACCCAGTACTTC. Its protein product is CASSLRTGETQYF.

Turning to this clonotype: A clone one base away is much larger, so this may be a read error. The genes are TRBV28 and TRBJ2-1, with 9 bases aligning to TRBD2. The CDR3 consists of 16 residues. CDR1 is MDHEN, CDR2 SYDVKM, per germline. For the CDR3, the DNA is TGTGCCAGCAGCCACGGGTCCAGCGGGAGGTACAATGAGCAGTTATTC. Amino acid sequence: CASSHGSSGRYNEQLF.

The genes are TRBV7-9 and TRBJ2-1; TRBD1 agrees at 9 bases. CDR1 is SEHNR and CDR2 is FQNEAQ in the germline V gene (reference sequence). This CDR3 region has 16 residues. V shed 3 bases, J shed 8 bases, and the junction held 11 bases outside the gene matches. CDR3 DNA sequence: TGTGCCAGCAGCTTCAACAGGGGGCTCTTTAGCGATGAGCAGTTCTTC. Its protein is CASSFNRGLFSDEQFF. Using reference TRBV7-9 and TRBJ2-1 for the parts outside the CDR3, the full variable domain is DTGVSQNPRHKITKRGQNVTFRCDPISEHNRLYWYRQTLGQGPEFLTYFQNEAQLEKSRLLSDRFSAERPKGSFSTLEIQRTEQGDSAMYLCASSFNRGLFSDEQFFGPGTRLTVL.